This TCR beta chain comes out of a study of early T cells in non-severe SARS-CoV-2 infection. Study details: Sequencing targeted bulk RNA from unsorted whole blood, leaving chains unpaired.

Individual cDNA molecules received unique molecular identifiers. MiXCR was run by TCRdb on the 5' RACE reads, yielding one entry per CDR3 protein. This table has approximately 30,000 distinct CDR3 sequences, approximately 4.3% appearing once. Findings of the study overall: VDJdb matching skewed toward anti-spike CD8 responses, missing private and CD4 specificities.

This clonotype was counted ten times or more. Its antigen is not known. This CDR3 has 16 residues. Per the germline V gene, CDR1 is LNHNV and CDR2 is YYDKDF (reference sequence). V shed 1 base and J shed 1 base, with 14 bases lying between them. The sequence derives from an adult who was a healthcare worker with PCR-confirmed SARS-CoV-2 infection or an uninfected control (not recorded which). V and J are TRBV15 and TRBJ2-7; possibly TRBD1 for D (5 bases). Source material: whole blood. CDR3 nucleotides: TGTGCCACCAGCAGAGGCTGGCAGGGTGCTTCCTACGAGCAGTACTTC. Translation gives CATSRGWQGASYEQYF. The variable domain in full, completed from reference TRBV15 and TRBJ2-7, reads DAMVIQNPRYQVTQFGKPVTLSCSQTLNHNVMYWYQQKSSQAPKLLFHYYDKDFNNEADTPDNFQSRRPNTSFCFLDIRSPGLGDTAMYLCATSRGWQGASYEQYFGPGTRLTVT.